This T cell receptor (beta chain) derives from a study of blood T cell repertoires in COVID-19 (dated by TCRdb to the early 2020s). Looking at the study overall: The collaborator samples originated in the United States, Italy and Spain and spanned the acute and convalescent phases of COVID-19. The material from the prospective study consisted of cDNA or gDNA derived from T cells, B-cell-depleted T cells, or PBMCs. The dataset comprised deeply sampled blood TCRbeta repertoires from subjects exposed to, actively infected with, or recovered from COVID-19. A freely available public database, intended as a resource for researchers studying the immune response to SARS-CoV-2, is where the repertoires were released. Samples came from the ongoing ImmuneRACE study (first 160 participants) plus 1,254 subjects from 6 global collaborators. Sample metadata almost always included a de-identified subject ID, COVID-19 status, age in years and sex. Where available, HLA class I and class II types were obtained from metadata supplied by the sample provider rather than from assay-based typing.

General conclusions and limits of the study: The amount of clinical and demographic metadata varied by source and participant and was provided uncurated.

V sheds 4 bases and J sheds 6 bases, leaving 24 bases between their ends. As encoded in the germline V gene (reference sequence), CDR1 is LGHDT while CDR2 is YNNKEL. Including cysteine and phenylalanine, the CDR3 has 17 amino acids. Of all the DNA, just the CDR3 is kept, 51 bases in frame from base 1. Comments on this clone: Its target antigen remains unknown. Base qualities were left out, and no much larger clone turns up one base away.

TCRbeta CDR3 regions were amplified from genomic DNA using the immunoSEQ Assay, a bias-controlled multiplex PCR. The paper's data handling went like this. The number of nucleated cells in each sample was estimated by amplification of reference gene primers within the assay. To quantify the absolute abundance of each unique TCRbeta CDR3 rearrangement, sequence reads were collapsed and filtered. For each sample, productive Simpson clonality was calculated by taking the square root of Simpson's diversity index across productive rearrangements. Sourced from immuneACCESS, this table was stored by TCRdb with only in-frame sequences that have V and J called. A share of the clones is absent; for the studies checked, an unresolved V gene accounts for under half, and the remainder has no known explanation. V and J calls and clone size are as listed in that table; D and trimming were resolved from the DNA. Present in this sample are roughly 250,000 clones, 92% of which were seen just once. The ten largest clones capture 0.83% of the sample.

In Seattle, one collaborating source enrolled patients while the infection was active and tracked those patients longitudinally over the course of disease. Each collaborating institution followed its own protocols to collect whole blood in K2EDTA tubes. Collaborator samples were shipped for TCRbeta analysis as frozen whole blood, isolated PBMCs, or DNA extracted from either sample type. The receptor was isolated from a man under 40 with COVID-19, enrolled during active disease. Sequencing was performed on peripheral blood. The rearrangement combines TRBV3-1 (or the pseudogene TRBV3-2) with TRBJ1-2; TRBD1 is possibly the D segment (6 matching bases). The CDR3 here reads CASSRGGFRMVGDGYTF. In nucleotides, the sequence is TGTGCCAGCAGCCGAGGGGGTTTTCGGATGGTGGGGGATGGCTACACCTTC.